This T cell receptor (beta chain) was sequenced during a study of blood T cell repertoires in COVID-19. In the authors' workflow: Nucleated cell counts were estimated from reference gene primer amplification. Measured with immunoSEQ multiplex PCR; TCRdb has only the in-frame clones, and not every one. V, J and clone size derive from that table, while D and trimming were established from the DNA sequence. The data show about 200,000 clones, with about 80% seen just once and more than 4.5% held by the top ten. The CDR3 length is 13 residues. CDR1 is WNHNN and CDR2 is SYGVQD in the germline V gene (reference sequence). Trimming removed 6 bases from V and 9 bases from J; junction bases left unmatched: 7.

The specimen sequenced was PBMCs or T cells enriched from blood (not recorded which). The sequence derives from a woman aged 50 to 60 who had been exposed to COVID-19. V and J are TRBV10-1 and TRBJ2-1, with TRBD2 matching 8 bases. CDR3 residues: CASSPSGGIEQFF. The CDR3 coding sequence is TGCGCCAGCAGCCCCTCGGGGGGGATTGAGCAGTTCTTC.